One sample yielded the 28 T cell receptor beta chains listed below, sequenced in a study of T cells in women clearing cervical HPV infection. Sequencing used immunoSEQ multiplex PCR; TCRdb keeps in-frame clones, though not all of them. The repertoire table contains tens of thousands of clones. The sequencing input was blood buffy coat. These receptors all stem from a woman between 18 and 69 years old with a cervical HPV16 infection that either progressed to CIN3+ or cleared (not recorded which).

With respect to this clone: The read ends 3 residues early relative to the CDR3; the germline J gene fills the gap. The chain has TRBV7-2 and TRBJ2-7, with TRBD2 matching over 13 bases. V was clipped by 1 base and J by 6 bases; unmatched bases: 3. CDR3 size: 15 residues. CDR1 is SGHTA and CDR2 is FQGNSA in the germline V gene. CDR3 bases read: TGTGCCAGCAGCTTAGGGGGACTAGCGGGATCCGAG. It yields the protein CASSLGGLAGSE. The CDR3 as a whole reads CASSLGGLAGSEQYF.

In regard to this clone: The read is 3 residues too short to cover the CDR3 end, so that end is filled in from the germline J gene. V is TRBV19 and J is TRBJ2-1; 7 nucleotides agree with TRBD1. The germline V gene has CDR1 LNHDA and CDR2 SQIVND (reference sequence). This CDR3 has 15 residues. V was clipped by 6 bases and J by 8 bases; unmatched bases: 13. CDR3 sequence reads: CASSRGRTGQDEQFF. CDR3 DNA, as far as it was read: TGTGCCAGTAGCAGAGGCCGGACAGGTCAGGATGAG.

Concerning this clone itself: Read data end 3 residues before the CDR3 end; the end is taken from the germline J gene. V and J are TRBV10-1 and TRBJ2-7, with D uncertain. V shed 2 bases and J shed 3 bases, with 14 bases lying between them. The CDR3 extends over 15 amino acids. CDR1 is WNHNN and CDR2 is SYGVQD in the germline V gene (reference sequence). The DNA read from the CDR3 is TGCGCCAGCAGTGAGGGCCCCCACCGAGACTACGAG. It yields the protein CASSEGPHRDYE. The CDR3 in its entirety is CASSEGPHRDYEQYF.

Remarks on this clone: The missing CDR3 end, 3 residues past where the read stops, is filled in from the germline J gene. The gene calls are TRBV30 and TRBJ1-1; 7 bases map to TRBD1. The CDR3 runs to 14 residues. The V gene's germline CDR1 is GTSNPN and CDR2 SVGIG (reference sequence). The sequenced part of the CDR3 DNA is TGTGCCTGGAGTGTACAGACAGGGCAACAGACA. Translated, it gives CAWSVQTGQQT. From start to end, the CDR3 is CAWSVQTGQQTAFF.

Concerning this clone itself: The read comes to an end 3 residues before the CDR3 does, leaving the germline J gene to fill in the end. This chain links TRBV7-9 with TRBJ1-2, with a tentative D call TRBD1 (5 bases). Looked up from germline, CDR1 is SEHNR and CDR2 is FQNEAQ (reference sequence). This CDR3 spans 14 amino acids. CDR3 region: CASSFGTNTDTYTF. The covered CDR3 bases are TGTGCCAGCAGCTTCGGGACTAACACAGATACC.

Concerning this clone: The CDR3 is cut off 3 residues early in the read; its end comes from the germline J gene. This chain connects TRBV7-9 to TRBJ1-2; 8 bases line up with TRBD1. Germline CDR1 reads SEHNR; CDR2 reads FQNEAQ (reference sequence). The length of the CDR3 is 13 residues. CDR3 residues: CASSPADRAGYTF. The CDR3 DNA, read in part, is TGTGCCAGCAGCCCCGCGGACAGGGCGGGC.

Of note for this clone: The read finishes 3 residues shy of the CDR3 end, and the germline J gene is used to complete it. The rearrangement uses TRBV7-2 and TRBJ2-2; the D call may be TRBD1 or TRBD2 (6 bases each). The CDR3 loop spans 14 amino acids. Germline loops: CDR1 SGHTA, CDR2 FQGNSA. The sequenced CDR3 bases are TGTGCCAGCAGCTCCCCCAGGGGAGGAGAAAAG. Protein: CASSSPRGGEK. The entire CDR3 is CASSSPRGGEKLFF.

The CDR3 loop reads CSARESGGPSNEQFF. Incomplete CDR3 DNA: TGCAGTGCTAGAGAGAGCGGGGGGCCGAGCAATGAG. The chain joins TRBV20-1 to TRBJ2-1, with 9 positions matching TRBD2. Sequencing ends 3 residues short of the CDR3 end; the germline J gene provides the rest. V shed 0 bases and J 6 bases; nucleotides not matched to a gene: 6. The CDR3 covers 15 residues. Germline values: CDR1 DFQATT, CDR2 SNEGSKA (reference sequence).

On this clone itself: The read ends 3 residues before the CDR3 terminus; that terminus is restored from the germline J gene. The chain carries TRBV2 and TRBJ1-2; TRBD1 is a possible D gene (6 bases). The germline V gene has CDR1 SNHLY and CDR2 FYNNEI. This CDR3 contains 15 residues. V lost 3 bases and J lost 4, with 15 bases in between. The CDR3 sequence: CASSEGQGDIYGYTF. The covered CDR3 bases are TGTGCCAGCAGTGAGGGACAAGGGGATATCTATGGC.

Details on this clone: The sequence runs out 3 residues before the end of the CDR3; the remainder is reconstructed from the germline J gene. The J gene is TRBJ2-7, the V gene TRBV7-3; a possible D gene is TRBD1 (5 bases). Germline values: CDR1 SGHTA, CDR2 FQGTGA. CDR3 length: 17 amino acids. The germline V and J ends were trimmed by 6 bases and 0 bases, with 21 bases remaining between them. The DNA read from the CDR3 is TGTGCCAGCAGTCGACAACCTTCAGGACACAACTCCTACGAG. Translating it yields CASSRQPSGHNSYE. The whole CDR3 protein reads CASSRQPSGHNSYEQYF.

Notes on this clone: The read gets to within 3 residues of the CDR3 end, and the germline J gene fills in the rest. V and J are TRBV6-2 or TRBV6-3 and TRBJ1-2, with 7 bases aligning to TRBD1. CDR1 MNHEY and CDR2 SVGEGT come from the germline V gene. CDR3 length: 12 residues. CDR3 protein: CATYGQVYDYTF. The sequenced part of the CDR3 DNA is TGTGCCACCTACGGACAGGTCTACGAC.

Worth noting for this clone: The read is 3 residues too short to cover the CDR3 end, so that end is filled in from the germline J gene. V gene TRBV29-1 combines with J gene TRBJ1-2; D possibly corresponds to TRBD1 (6 bases). The V end lost 0 bases, the J end lost 2 bases, and 13 bases lay between the germline ends. The CDR3 consists of 15 residues. CDR1 is SQVTM and CDR2 is ANQGSEA in the germline V gene. CDR3 DNA (partial): TGCAGCGTTGAAGATTCCTGGACAGCGAACTATGGC. Amino acids: CSVEDSWTANYG. From start to end, the CDR3 is CSVEDSWTANYGYTF.

In the case of this clone: Sequencing ends 3 residues short of the CDR3 end; the germline J gene provides the rest. This chain links TRBV5-1 with TRBJ2-5; TRBD1 matches at 11 bases. V was pared by 4 bases and J by 3 bases, with 2 bases of the junction left unmatched. Germline V gene sequence: CDR1 SGHRS, CDR2 YFSETQ. The CDR3 loop spans 14 amino acids. CDR3 DNA, as far as it was read: TGCGCCAGCAGCATGGGACAGGGGGAAGAGACC. It yields the protein CASSMGQGEET. The CDR3, in full, reads CASSMGQGEETQYF.

For this clone: From the germline J gene comes the end of the CDR3, since the read stops 3 residues before it. The V gene is TRBV20-1, the J gene TRBJ2-3, with 10 bases matching TRBD2. In germline, CDR1 is DFQATT, CDR2 SNEGSKA (reference sequence). J lost 4 bases, V lost 7 bases, and 5 bases had no gene match. This CDR3 spans 13 amino acids. The sequenced part of the CDR3 DNA is TGCAGTGGCGCTAGCGGGAGCGCAGATACG. The encoded protein is CSGASGSADT. The complete CDR3 reads CSGASGSADTQYF.

On this clone itself: Read coverage stops 3 residues before the CDR3 terminus; the germline J gene supplies the remainder. This sequence joins TRBV15 and TRBJ2-7; tentative D call: TRBD2 (6 bases). CDR3 length equals 16 residues. Germline values: CDR1 LNHNV, CDR2 YYDKDF (reference sequence). The V end was cut by 4 bases, the J end by 3 bases, with 19 bases between. The CDR3 protein is CATSIGATGDIYEQYF. CDR3 DNA, as far as it was read: TGTGCCACCAGCATAGGAGCAACGGGGGATATCTACGAG.

Comment on this clone: The DNA ends 3 residues before the CDR3 does, and the rest of the CDR3 is filled in from the germline J gene. The V call is TRBV7-9, the J call TRBJ2-3; D is unclear. The CDR3 loop spans 13 amino acids. V was trimmed by 5 bases and J by 4 bases, leaving 10 bases between them. Germline V gives CDR1 SEHNR, CDR2 FQNEAQ (reference sequence). CDR3 loop: CASSPKGPDTQYF. The covered CDR3 bases are TGTGCCAGCAGCCCAAAAGGGCCAGATACG.

Points on this clone: Read data end 3 residues before the CDR3 end; the end is taken from the germline J gene. V is TRBV12-5 and J is TRBJ2-3, with 11 nucleotides matching TRBD2. The CDR3 spans 16 residues. V lost 3 bases and J lost 4; bases outside the gene matches: 6. Per the germline V gene, CDR1 is LGHNT and CDR2 is FRNRAP. The CDR3 reads CASGFKLAGVSDTQYF. The sequenced part of the CDR3 DNA is TGTGCTAGTGGTTTTAAACTAGCGGGAGTCTCAGATACG.

About this clone itself: The read ends 3 residues shy of where the CDR3 ends; the end is completed using the germline J gene. J is TRBJ2-3 and V is TRBV5-6; tentatively, D is TRBD1 or TRBD2 (6 bases each). CDR1 is SGHDT and CDR2 is YYEEEE in the germline V gene. Trimming shortened V by 1 base and J by 6 bases, and 15 bases separated the two germline ends. This CDR3 contains 15 residues. The CDR3: CASSLSVWRGDTQYF. The sequenced part of the CDR3 DNA is TGTGCCAGCAGCTTGAGTGTTTGGAGGGGGGATACG.

Worth noting for this clone: The read comes to an end 3 residues before the CDR3 does, leaving the germline J gene to fill in the end. The chain recombines TRBV10-3 with TRBJ2-2; D perhaps matches TRBD1 (5 bases). V was cut by 5 bases and J by 4 bases, with 14 bases left in between. CDR3 length: 15 residues. Germline V gene lookup returns CDR1 ENHRY and CDR2 SYGVKD. This CDR3 is CAISISWGGTGELFF. The covered CDR3 bases are TGTGCCATCAGTATATCATGGGGCGGCACCGGGGAG.

In regard to this clone: With the read ending 3 residues before the CDR3 end, the germline J gene is used to fill in that end. The rearrangement joins TRBV18 to TRBJ1-2; the D is unclear. This CDR3 comprises 16 residues. Germline V lookup: CDR1 KGHSH, CDR2 LQKENI. The part of the CDR3 DNA that was read is TGTGCCAGCTCACCACCGCGGGAAATGGCCCGCCTCGAC. Its protein is CASSPPREMARLD. The whole CDR3 reads CASSPPREMARLDYTF.

In the case of this clone: The CDR3 end lies 3 residues beyond the end of the read and is filled in from the germline J gene. This chain links TRBV19 with TRBJ2-5; D might be TRBD1 (5 bases). Germline assignment: CDR1 LNHDA and CDR2 SQIVND (reference sequence). The germline V and J ends were trimmed by 6 bases and 4 bases, with 12 bases remaining between them. The CDR3 is 13 amino acids. The CDR3 DNA, read in part, is TGTGCCAGTAGCCCGCAGGGCCGAGAGACC. It codes for CASSPQGRET. The complete CDR3 sequence is CASSPQGRETQYF.

In the case of this clone: Read coverage stops 3 residues before the CDR3 terminus; the germline J gene supplies the remainder. The V call is TRBV11-2, the J call TRBJ1-1; D is possibly TRBD1 (5 bases). The length of the CDR3 is 13 residues. Germline-derived CDR1 and CDR2 are SGHAT and FQNNGV. The CDR3 reads CASSLAAYREAFF. Incomplete CDR3 DNA: TGTGCCAGCAGCTTAGCGGCGTACAGGGAA.

With regard to this clone: The sequence runs out 3 residues before the end of the CDR3; the remainder is reconstructed from the germline J gene. The rearrangement uses TRBV2 and TRBJ2-7; D is perhaps TRBD1 (6 bases). Germline loops: CDR1 SNHLY, CDR2 FYNNEI. The CDR3 loop spans 12 amino acids. Between the trimmed V and J ends, which lost 5 bases and 4 bases, there was a span of 9 bases. The CDR3 sequence is CASSKDSYEQYF. The DNA read from the CDR3 is TGTGCCAGCAGTAAGGACAGTTACGAG.

For this clone: With the read ending 3 residues before the CDR3 end, the germline J gene is used to fill in that end. The genes are TRBV2 and TRBJ1-2; D not certain. The germline CDR1 and CDR2 sequences are SNHLY and FYNNEI. This CDR3 region has 11 residues. V lost 6 bases and J lost 4, with 6 bases in between. CDR3 bases read: TGTGCCAGCAGGCAGAGCTATGGC. This sequence encodes CASRQSYG. The CDR3 in full is CASRQSYGYTF. The whole variable domain, filled in from reference TRBV2 and TRBJ1-2, reads EPEVTQTPSHQVTQMGQEVILRCVPISNHLYFYWYRQILGQKVEFLVSFYNNEISEKSEIFDDQFSVERPDGSNFTLKIRSTKLEDSAMYFCASRQSYGYTFGSGTRLTVV.

To note about this clone: One junction end does not reproduce the germline sequence, and a read error may be involved. From the germline J gene comes the end of the CDR3, since the read stops 3 residues before it. The V call is TRBV4-2, the J call TRBJ2-3; possibly TRBD2 for D (6 bases). Germline CDR1 LGHNA, CDR2 YNFKEQ. This CDR3 spans 17 amino acids. The covered CDR3 bases are TGCGCCAGCAGCCAAGATCTAGGACTACTTAGCACAGATACG. Translation gives CASSQDLGLLSTDT. The complete CDR3 reads CASSQDLGLLSTDTQYF.

Concerning this clone: The sequence runs out 3 residues before the end of the CDR3; the remainder is reconstructed from the germline J gene. V gene TRBV13 combines with J gene TRBJ1-3; D not resolved. Trimming took off 4 bases at V and 2 bases at J, with 12 bases between the two ends. Per germline, CDR1 PRHDT and CDR2 FYEKMQ (reference sequence). This CDR3 region has 15 residues. CDR3 bases read: TGTGCCAGCAGCTCAAGCCGGGTCCCTGGAAACACC. Translated, it gives CASSSSRVPGNT. From start to end, the CDR3 is CASSSSRVPGNTIYF. Drawing the rest from reference TRBV13 and TRBJ1-3, the complete variable domain is AAGVIQSPRHLIKEKRETATLKCYPIPRHDTVYWYQQGPGQDPQFLISFYEKMQSDKGSIPDRFSAQQFSDYHSELNMSSLELGDSALYFCASSSSRVPGNTIYFGEGSWLTVV.

A remark on this clone: The CDR3 is cut off 3 residues early in the read; its end comes from the germline J gene. The V call is TRBV7-9, the J call TRBJ2-1; 13 nucleotides line up with TRBD2. With 4 bases clipped from V and 8 bases from J, the junction kept 5 bases outside the gene matches. The CDR3 length is 15 residues. The V gene's germline CDR1 is SEHNR and CDR2 FQNEAQ (reference sequence). The part of the CDR3 DNA that was read is TGTGCCAGCAGCTCCGGACTAGCGGGAGACCATGAG. This encodes CASSSGLAGDHE. In full, the CDR3 reads CASSSGLAGDHEQFF.

Incomplete CDR3 DNA: TGCAGTGCTAGGAGAGGGGGCCAGGGGCCAGATACG. Translated, it gives CSARRGGQGPDT. The full CDR3 protein reads CSARRGGQGPDTQYF. V is TRBV20-1 and J is TRBJ2-3, with 7 bases fitting TRBD1. With the read ending 3 residues before the CDR3 end, the germline J gene is used to fill in that end. CDR1 DFQATT and CDR2 SNEGSKA come from the germline V gene (reference sequence). V dropped 3 bases and J dropped 4; count of bases not matched to a gene: 10. This CDR3 is 15 amino acids long.